The entry that follows covers one T cell receptor (beta chain) sequence. The source of the sample is a study of blood T cell repertoires in COVID-19. Study summary: Researchers got acute and convalescent COVID-19 samples from the United States, Italy and Spain. The cDNA or gDNA used as material had been derived from T cells, B-cell-depleted T cells, or PBMCs.

Self-reported history from a screening survey and questionnaire set each donor's cohort. All recovered Cohort 3 donors got two negative PCRs, got clearance, or saw symptom resolution. CDR1 is LNHDA and CDR2 is SQIVND in the germline V gene (reference sequence). V lost 7 bases, J lost 2 bases, and 15 bases lay in between. There are 14 residues in the CDR3. This table comes from immunoSEQ multiplex PCR, and its TCRdb copy is limited to in-frame clones, with some not included. The sample holds over 250,000 clones, roughly 89% seen once. The clonotype comes from a woman aged 18-29 years who had recovered from COVID-19. This sequence joins TRBV19 and TRBJ2-7; a weak D match, TRBD1 (5 bases). Sequencing was carried out using PBMCs or T cells enriched from blood (not recorded which). The chain's CDR3 is CASNPPGHTYEQYF. The CDR3 coding sequence is TGTGCCAGTAATCCCCCCGGACACACCTACGAGCAGTACTTC.